This is a list of T cell receptor beta chains from one sample in a study of cytomegalovirus exposure and HLA in healthy donors. Only in-frame clones appear in the TCRdb table, and some are missing; sequencing was by immunoSEQ multiplex PCR. Of about 170,000 clones in the sample, about 90% were seen once. Sequencing was done on a sample of PBMCs. The receptors stem from a man aged 18 to 35 in good health and CMV-seropositive. The CDR3 runs from the conserved cysteine through the conserved F or W. Each record gives: clone size, D gene, V gene, J gene, CDR3 protein, CDR3 DNA. D genes are given only for firm matches. Size is omitted from some rows. Given values are once, few, many or a class for expanded clones.

.	TRBD1	TRBV5-1	TRBJ1-2	CASSPDRASDYGYTF	TGCGCCAGCAGCCCGGACAGGGCATCTGACTATGGCTACACCTTC
.	TRBD2	TRBV27	TRBJ2-3	CASSISQGLADGDTQYF	TGTGCCAGCAGTATCAGCCAGGGACTAGCGGACGGAGATACGCAGTATTTT
.	.	TRBV5-4	TRBJ1-3	CASSTATSGNTIYF	TGTGCCAGCAGTACAGCCACCTCTGGAAACACCATATATTTT
.	.	TRBV19	TRBJ2-1	CASSLTHVGGLYNEQFF	TGTGCCAGTAGTCTTACCCATGTAGGCGGGCTATACAATGAGCAGTTCTTC
.	TRBD1	TRBV2	TRBJ2-1	CASRRGQAGEQFF	TGTGCCAGCAGACGTGGACAGGCCGGTGAGCAGTTCTTC
once	.	TRBV11-3	TRBJ2-2	CASSLDVGVSPGELFF	TGTGCCAGCAGCTTAGACGTGGGAGTATCCCCCGGGGAGCTGTTTTTT
.	TRBD2	TRBV2	TRBJ2-1	CASSDSAGGTNNEQFF	TGTGCCAGCAGTGATTCAGCGGGAGGGACTAACAATGAGCAGTTCTTC
.	TRBD2	TRBV5-4	TRBJ2-1	CASSLAGGPPTYNEQFF	TGTGCCAGCAGCTTAGCGGGAGGACCACCCACCTACAATGAGCAGTTCTTC
.	TRBD1	TRBV30	TRBJ1-1	CAWSPGQAILIMNTEAFF	TGTGCCTGGAGCCCGGGACAGGCCATCTTAATTATGAACACTGAAGCTTTCTTT
.	TRBD2	TRBV5-5	TRBJ2-1	CASSPIAGDNNEQFF	TGTGCCAGCAGCCCTATAGCGGGAGATAACAATGAGCAGTTCTTC
.	TRBD2	TRBV5-1	TRBJ2-2	CASSLAVIGRDTGELFF	TGCGCCAGCAGCTTGGCTGTAATCGGGAGGGACACCGGGGAGCTGTTTTTT
.	TRBD2	TRBV6-5	TRBJ2-1	CASSYYQREGEQFF	TGTGCCAGCAGTTATTATCAGCGGGAGGGTGAGCAGTTCTTC
.	TRBD2	TRBV25-1	TRBJ2-1	CASTLAGGNNEQFF	TGTGCCAGCACACTAGCGGGAGGGAACAATGAGCAGTTCTTC
.	TRBD1	TRBV19	TRBJ1-2	CASSIGTGSVNYGYTF	TGTGCCAGTAGTATAGGGACAGGGAGCGTCAACTATGGCTACACCTTC
.	TRBD2	TRBV27	TRBJ2-1	CASSPLAIHNEQFF	TGTGCCAGCAGCCCACTAGCGATCCACAATGAGCAGTTCTTC
.	.	TRBV4-2	TRBJ2-1	CASSQGTGDTGEQFF	TGTGCCAGCAGCCAAGGGACTGGGGACACAGGTGAGCAGTTCTTC
.	.	TRBV19	TRBJ1-1	CASRQAMNTEAFF	TGTGCCAGCCGACAGGCTATGAACACTGAAGCTTTCTTT
.	TRBD1	TRBV6-1	TRBJ1-2	CASSELGQGAGYTF	TGTGCCAGCAGTGAACTAGGACAGGGCGCTGGCTACACCTTC
few	.	TRBV2	TRBJ1-5	CASSVWQGHQPQHF	TGTGCCAGCAGTGTGTGGCAGGGCCATCAGCCCCAGCATTTT
.	TRBD1	TRBV9	TRBJ2-1	CASSARTGGNEQFF	TGTGCCAGCAGCGCGAGGACAGGGGGAAATGAGCAGTTCTTC
.	TRBD2	TRBV7-8	TRBJ2-5	CASSFWADGTSGRGQETQYF	TGTGCCAGCAGCTTCTGGGCGGACGGGACTAGCGGGAGAGGGCAAGAGACCCAGTACTTC
.	.	TRBV6-1	TRBJ2-7	CASSVRQASGEQYF	TGTGCCAGCAGTGTCAGACAGGCCTCCGGCGAGCAGTACTTC
.	.	TRBV7-9	TRBJ1-4	CASSSATGIPNEKLFF	TGTGCCAGCAGCTCCGCCACAGGGATACCTAATGAAAAACTGTTTTTT
many	.	TRBV19	TRBJ2-6	CATREFGANVLTF	TGTGCCACTAGGGAGTTTGGGGCCAACGTCCTGACTTTC
.	.	TRBV7-3	TRBJ2-7	CASSLIGGGYEQYF	TGTGCCAGCAGCTTAATTGGGGGAGGCTACGAGCAGTACTTC
once	TRBD2	TRBV10-3	TRBJ2-3	CAISSAGVDTQYF	TGTGCCATCAGTTCTGCGGGGGTAGATACGCAGTATTTT
.	TRBD1	TRBV9	TRBJ2-7	CASSPPGTGVREQYF	TGTGCCAGCAGCCCCCCCGGGACAGGGGTTCGCGAGCAGTACTTC
.	TRBD1	TRBV7-9	TRBJ1-3	CASSRGTGGAGNTIYF	TGTGCCAGCAGCCGCGGGACAGGGGGGGCTGGAAACACCATATATTTT
.	.	TRBV9	TRBJ2-3	CASSVDSGNTDTQYF	TGTGCCAGCAGCGTAGATTCAGGGAACACAGATACGCAGTATTTT
.	TRBD1	TRBV5-4	TRBJ2-2	CASSRGQGVGELFF	TGTGCCAGCAGCCGGGGACAGGGGGTCGGGGAGCTGTTTTTT
once	TRBD1	TRBV18	TRBJ1-2	CASSPTGVDGYTF	TGTGCCAGCTCACCCACAGGGGTTGATGGCTACACCTTC
.	.	TRBV19	TRBJ2-1	CASSIVEQGDNEQFF	TGTGCCAGTAGTATAGTGGAACAGGGTGACAATGAGCAGTTCTTC
once	TRBD2	TRBV7-8	TRBJ2-3	CASSPGLAGGLFTDTQYF	TGTGCCAGCAGCCCAGGACTAGCGGGAGGCCTCTTCACAGATACGCAGTATTTT
few	.	TRBV20-1	TRBJ2-1	CSASPPRGWFF	TGCAGTGCTTCCCCTCCGAGAGGATGGTTCTTC
.	.	TRBV7-9	TRBJ2-5	CASSPKKTTGYQETQYF	TGTGCCAGCAGCCCAAAGAAAACAACAGGATACCAAGAGACCCAGTACTTC
.	.	TRBV2	TRBJ2-1	CASSAGSQMDYNEQFF	TGTGCCAGCAGTGCAGGGTCTCAAATGGACTACAATGAGCAGTTCTTC
.	TRBD2	TRBV5-1	TRBJ2-1	CASSPPGLAGVNEQFF	TGCGCCAGCAGCCCGCCAGGACTAGCGGGAGTTAATGAGCAGTTCTTC
.	TRBD1	TRBV6-6	TRBJ2-5	CASSPRDRVVQETQYF	TGTGCCAGCAGCCCCCGGGACAGGGTTGTCCAAGAGACCCAGTACTTC
.	TRBD2	TRBV6-4	TRBJ2-3	CASSDSASGTDTQYF	TGTGCCAGCAGTGACTCGGCTAGCGGTACAGATACGCAGTATTTT